This note documents a single T cell receptor (beta chain) sequence. Its matching antigen is unknown. At one boundary the junction diverges from the germline segment, which might be a read error. Taking about 18-32 mg of unsorted bulk tissue, the authors co-extracted RNA and DNA. The patients presented with primary liver carcinoma, which was managed through surgical resection. Separate regions, five per tumor, were sampled. CDR1 and CDR2 (germline): WNHNN, SYGVQD (reference sequence). The CDR3 extends over 14 amino acids. Constant-region priming of roughly 0.45 ug total RNA yielded TCR beta cDNA. Slightly modified ARM-PCR with three nested multiplex PCR rounds yielded TCR beta libraries. The opening two PCR rounds, around 10 cycles each, paired TRBV1-TRBV30 forward primers with a C-beta reverse primer. TCRdb re-called the multiplex PCR reads with MiXCR, one entry per CDR3 protein. The data show just under 55,000 distinct CDR3 sequences, about three quarters seen once.

This sample was taken from a study of tumor-infiltrating lymphocytes in primary liver carcinoma. Whole-study results and caveats: It was observed that only about 7.5-25% of the top clones appeared in every one of the five tumor regions. Compared with blood, tumor repertoires held significantly more in their top 250 clones.

Sequenced sample: liver tumor tissue from sampling region 2. Stated subset: tumor region T2, inferior pole. This sequence was found in a man aged 40-49 years with primary liver carcinoma and hepatitis B virus infection. This chain uses TRBV10-1 with TRBJ2-7, with 8 bases fitting TRBD2. DNA of the CDR3: TGCGCCAGCAGTGGTAGCGGGAATGCCTACGAACAGTACTTC. Protein product: CASSGSGNAYEQYF.